Presented here are 9 T cell receptor beta chains from one specimen sequenced in a study of T cells in Graves' hyperthyroidism and ophthalmopathy. Researchers took RNA transcripts and amplified the TCR beta CDR3 regions from them. With the HTBI primer set, the TCR CDR3 went through a first round of RT-PCR. One entry per CDR3 protein, called by TCRdb with MiXCR from the multiplex PCR reads. The data show about 840,000 distinct CDR3 sequences, approximately 40% seen once. Sequenced input: blood. The receptors shown here come from a man aged 18 to 29 with Graves' hyperthyroidism.

A few counts support this clonotype. The J gene is TRBJ2-2, the V gene TRBV9; a weak D match, TRBD2 (6 bases). Trimming stripped 0 bases from V and 6 bases from J, with 15 bases between. The CDR3 length is 16 residues. Germline V gene sequence: CDR1 SGDLS, CDR2 YYNGEE. The CDR3 DNA reads TGTGCCAGCAGCGTAGAGGTGGGAGGTGCCGCCGGGGAGCTGTTTTTT. The encoded protein is CASSVEVGGAAGELFF.

This clonotype was seen at least ten times. J is TRBJ1-6 and V is TRBV7-9; D may be TRBD1 (6 bases). The CDR3 sequence is 15 residues long. The V end lost 5 bases, the J end lost 2 bases, and 10 bases lay between the germline ends. CDR1 and CDR2 (germline): SEHNR, FQNEAQ (reference sequence). The CDR3 DNA is TGTGCCAGCAGCGACGACAGGACCTATAATTCACCCCTCCACTTT. Translating gives CASSDDRTYNSPLHF.

This clonotype was counted ten times or more. J is TRBJ2-7 and V is TRBV7-8; D remains ambiguous. Germline CDR1 is SGHVS and CDR2 is FQNEAQ. Trimming removed 0 bases from V and 3 bases from J, with 9 bases in between. The CDR3 contains 14 residues. CDR3 protein: CASSLAGFDYEQYF. In nucleotides, the CDR3 is TGTGCCAGCAGCTTAGCTGGGTTTGACTACGAGCAGTACTTC.

This clonotype was recorded at least ten times. V and J are TRBV24-1 and TRBJ2-3; D is unresolved. This CDR3 region has 15 residues. Germline V gene sequence: CDR1 KGHDR, CDR2 SFDVKD. The V end was cut by 3 bases, the J end by 2 bases, with 11 bases between. CDR3 loop: CATSDETRDTDTQYF. CDR3 in DNA: TGTGCCACCAGTGATGAGACTCGCGACACAGATACGCAGTATTTT.

The chain joins TRBV9 to TRBJ1-1; D remains ambiguous. Looked up from germline, CDR1 is SGDLS and CDR2 is YYNGEE. The CDR3 is 14 residues long. V gave up 5 bases and J gave up 2 bases, with 13 bases separating them. CDR3: CASSYTRLNTEAFF. CDR3 sequence (DNA): TGTGCCAGCAGTTACACCAGGCTCAACACTGAAGCTTTCTTT.

This clonotype was recorded at least ten times. This chain links TRBV29-1 with TRBJ2-7; 8 bases align to TRBD2. This CDR3 is 13 amino acids long. In germline, CDR1 is SQVTM, CDR2 ANQGSEA. Trimming cost V 8 bases and J 5 bases; bases outside gene matches: 11. The CDR3: CSTGPSGSHEQYF. The CDR3 nucleotides read TGCAGCACTGGACCCAGCGGGAGCCACGAGCAGTACTTC.

This clonotype has only a few counts. The chain recombines TRBV12-3 or TRBV12-4 with TRBJ2-7, with a weak D call TRBD2 (5 bases). V gave up 5 bases and J gave up 0 bases, with 14 bases separating them. The CDR3 runs 15 residues. The CDR3 region is CASSHSTGSSYEQYF. DNA of the CDR3: TGTGCCAGCAGTCACTCGACGGGGAGCTCCTACGAGCAGTACTTC.

This clonotype turned up a few times. The chain combines TRBV16 with TRBJ1-5; D gene ambiguous. Per germline, CDR1 KGHSY and CDR2 FQNENV. The V end was cut by 0 bases, the J end by 2 bases, with 8 bases between. The CDR3 covers 15 residues. The CDR3 loop reads CASSQSGEGNQPQHF. The CDR3 DNA follows: TGTGCCAGCAGCCAATCCGGGGAGGGCAATCAGCCCCAGCATTTT.

There are many counts of this clonotype. The chain uses TRBV2 and TRBJ1-1; D not certain. The CDR3 runs to 12 residues. Germline V gives CDR1 SNHLY, CDR2 FYNNEI. Between the trimmed V and J ends, which lost 10 bases and 4 bases, there was a span of 13 bases. This CDR3 is CATSTTSTEAFF. Here the CDR3 DNA reads TGTGCCACTTCCACTACGTCCACTGAAGCTTTCTTT. Variable domain in full (rest from reference TRBV2 and TRBJ1-1): EPEVTQTPSHQVTQMGQEVILRCVPISNHLYFYWYRQILGQKVEFLVSFYNNEISEKSEIFDDQFSVERPDGSNFTLKIRSTKLEDSAMYFCATSTTSTEAFFGQGTRLTVV.